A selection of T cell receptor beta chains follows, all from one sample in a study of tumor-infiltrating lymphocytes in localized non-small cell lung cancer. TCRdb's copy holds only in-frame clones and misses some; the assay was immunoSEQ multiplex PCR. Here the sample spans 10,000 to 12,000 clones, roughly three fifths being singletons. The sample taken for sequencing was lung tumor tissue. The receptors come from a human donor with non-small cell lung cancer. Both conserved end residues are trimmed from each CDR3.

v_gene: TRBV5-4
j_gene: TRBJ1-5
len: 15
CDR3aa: ASSLEPDRGLNQPQH

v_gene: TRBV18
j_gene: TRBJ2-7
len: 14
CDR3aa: ASSPRPGTGGVEQY

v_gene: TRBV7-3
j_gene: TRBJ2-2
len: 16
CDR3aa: ASSLGPSGSRGTGELF

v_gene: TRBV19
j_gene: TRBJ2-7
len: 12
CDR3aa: ASRESSGSVVKY

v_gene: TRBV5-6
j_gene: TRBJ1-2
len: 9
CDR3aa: ASSSTGSPT

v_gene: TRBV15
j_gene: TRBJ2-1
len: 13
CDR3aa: ATSRGGEGYNEQF

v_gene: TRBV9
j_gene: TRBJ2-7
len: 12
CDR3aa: ASSVTVQSGEQY

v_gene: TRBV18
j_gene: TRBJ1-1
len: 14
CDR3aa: ASSTASGAWGTEAF

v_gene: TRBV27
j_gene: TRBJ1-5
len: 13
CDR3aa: ASSLYSGNTLPQH

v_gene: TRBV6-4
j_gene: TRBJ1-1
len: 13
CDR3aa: ASSDSYRTGAEAF

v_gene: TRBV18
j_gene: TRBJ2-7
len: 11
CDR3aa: ASSRETSYEQY

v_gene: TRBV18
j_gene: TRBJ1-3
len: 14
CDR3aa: ASGEGGTSSGNTIY

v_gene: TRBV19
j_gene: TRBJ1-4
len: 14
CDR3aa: ASSPDSGQGVEKLF

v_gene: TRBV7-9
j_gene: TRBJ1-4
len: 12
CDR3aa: ASSSILGHEKLF

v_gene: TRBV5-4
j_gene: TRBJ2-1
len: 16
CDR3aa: ASSLSPAAGGPWGEQF

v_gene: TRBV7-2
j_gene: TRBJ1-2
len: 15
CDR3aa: ASSRRGADSSNYGYT

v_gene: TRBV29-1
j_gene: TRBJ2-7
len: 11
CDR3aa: SVSRTSPDEQY

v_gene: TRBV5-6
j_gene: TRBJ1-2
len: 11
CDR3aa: ASSFSENYGYT

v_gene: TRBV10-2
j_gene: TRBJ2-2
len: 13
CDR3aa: ASAWPLGNTGELF

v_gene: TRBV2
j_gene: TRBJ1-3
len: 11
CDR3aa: ASSSFSGNTIY

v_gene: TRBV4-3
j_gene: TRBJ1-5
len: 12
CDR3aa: ASSQARGHQPQH

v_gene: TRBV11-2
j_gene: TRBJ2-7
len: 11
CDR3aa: ASSLVAQGEQY

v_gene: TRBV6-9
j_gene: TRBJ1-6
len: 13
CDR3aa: ASSYLGQGGSPLH

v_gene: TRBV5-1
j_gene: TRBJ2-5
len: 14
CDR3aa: ASSLGGLAGAETQY

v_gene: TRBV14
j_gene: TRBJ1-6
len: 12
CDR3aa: ASSQVRDNSPLH

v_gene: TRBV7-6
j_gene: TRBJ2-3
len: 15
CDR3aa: ASRPLTGTGDADTQY

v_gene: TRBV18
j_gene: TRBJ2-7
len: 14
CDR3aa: ASSPPDRGFSYEQY

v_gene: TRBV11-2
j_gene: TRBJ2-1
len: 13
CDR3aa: ASSPGLAAYNEQF

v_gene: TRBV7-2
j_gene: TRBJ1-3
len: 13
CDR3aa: ASSLDAQAGSTIY

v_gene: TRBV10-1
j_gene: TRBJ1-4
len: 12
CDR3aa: ASSDGSTNEKLF

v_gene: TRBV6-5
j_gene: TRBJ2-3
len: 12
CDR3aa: ASSPGRHTDTQY

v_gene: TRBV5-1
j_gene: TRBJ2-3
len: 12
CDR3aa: ASSLVGSADTQY

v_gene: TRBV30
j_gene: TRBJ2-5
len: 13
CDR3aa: AWSVGRQGWETQY

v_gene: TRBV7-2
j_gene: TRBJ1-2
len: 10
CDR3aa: ASSLGGGLVT

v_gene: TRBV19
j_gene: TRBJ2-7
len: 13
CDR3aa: ASSIVLAGVYEQY

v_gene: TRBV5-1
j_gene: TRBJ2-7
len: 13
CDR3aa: ASSPGTLYSYEQY

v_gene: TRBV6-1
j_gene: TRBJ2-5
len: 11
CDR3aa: ASSPEAGETQY

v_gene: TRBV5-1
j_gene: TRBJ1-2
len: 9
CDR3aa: ASSWGFGYT

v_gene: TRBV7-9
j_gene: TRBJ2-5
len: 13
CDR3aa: ASSFLSGRQETQY

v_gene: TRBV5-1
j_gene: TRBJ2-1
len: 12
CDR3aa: ASSLVGTYNEQF

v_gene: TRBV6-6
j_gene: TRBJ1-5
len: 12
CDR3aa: ASSHGIPNQPQH

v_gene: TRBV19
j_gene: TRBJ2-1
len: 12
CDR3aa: AIGAAGGRNEQF

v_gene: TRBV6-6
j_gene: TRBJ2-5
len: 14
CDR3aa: ASSQRAGGRSETQY

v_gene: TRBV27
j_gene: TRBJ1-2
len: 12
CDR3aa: ASSLAPMTYGYT

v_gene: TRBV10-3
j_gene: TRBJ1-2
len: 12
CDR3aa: AISESQGRDGYT

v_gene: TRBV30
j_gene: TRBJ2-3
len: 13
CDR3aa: AWSLQSPSTDTQY

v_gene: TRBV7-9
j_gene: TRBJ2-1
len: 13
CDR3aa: ASSLAETADNEQF

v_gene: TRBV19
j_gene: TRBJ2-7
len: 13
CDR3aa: ASSTGQGNFHEQY

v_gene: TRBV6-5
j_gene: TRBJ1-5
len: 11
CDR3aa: ASSYGANQPQH